One sample yielded the 29 T cell receptor beta chains listed below, sequenced in a study of cytomegalovirus exposure and HLA in healthy donors. Primers: 60 Vbeta forward and 13 Jbeta reverse. Produced via immunoSEQ multiplex PCR; TCRdb's table is partial and in-frame only. In the table there are roughly 110,000 clones, 70% to 80% of which are singletons. Sample: PBMCs. The receptors stem from a boy under 18 in good health and CMV-seronegative.

This chain connects TRBV5-1 to TRBJ1-2, with D hard to call. V was pared by 1 base and J by 4 bases, with 5 bases between. CDR3 size: 12 residues. From germline, CDR1 is SGHRS and CDR2 YFSETQ. The CDR3 loop is CASSLPGYGYTF. The DNA of the CDR3 is TGCGCCAGCAGCTTGCCGGGCTATGGCTACACCTTC.

V and J are TRBV28 and TRBJ1-1; TRBD1 matches at 9 bases. CDR1 is MDHEN, CDR2 SYDVKM, per germline. CDR3 size: 18 residues. The J segment lost 2 bases and the V segment lost 8 bases, leaving 18 bases of the junction unmatched. The CDR3: CASLEDRDRESLNTEAFF. The DNA for the CDR3 is TGTGCCAGCCTGGAGGACCGGGACAGGGAGTCCCTCAACACTGAAGCTTTCTTT.

For this clone: Other DNA sequences in this specimen translate into the identical CDR3. CDR3 nucleotides: TGTGCCAGTAGCAACAGGGGAAGCAATCAGCCCCAGCATTTT. Translation: CASSNRGSNQPQHF. The chain couples TRBV19 to TRBJ1-5; 7 nucleotides line up with TRBD1. This CDR3 region has 14 residues. The germline V gene has CDR1 LNHDA and CDR2 SQIVND (reference sequence). The V and J ends lost 6 bases and 1 base, in that order; junction bases with no gene match: 3.

The chain has TRBV6-5 and TRBJ1-1; 11 bases are a match to TRBD1. The CDR3 has 15 amino acids. Looked up from germline, CDR1 is MNHEY and CDR2 is SVGAGI. The V and J ends lost 5 bases and 4 bases, in that order; junction bases with no gene match: 6. Here the CDR3 DNA reads TGTGCCAGCAGTCTGACCGGGACAGGGGGCACTGAAGCTTTCTTT. Protein product: CASSLTGTGGTEAFF.

The chain joins TRBV5-1 to TRBJ2-5, with D possibly matching TRBD2 (5 bases). This CDR3 contains 13 residues. The germline CDR1 and CDR2 sequences are SGHRS and YFSETQ. Trimming took 7 bases from V and 5 from J, leaving 15 bases between them. The DNA for the CDR3 is TGCGCCAGCCGAAAGGAGGCCGCGGAGACCCAGTACTTC. This codes for CASRKEAAETQYF.

The chain links TRBV29-1 to TRBJ2-2; 9 nucleotides line up with TRBD1. The CDR3 is made up of 15 amino acids. With 5 bases clipped from V and 4 bases from J, the junction kept 8 bases outside the gene matches. Germline CDR1 is SQVTM and CDR2 is ANQGSEA. CDR3 amino acids: CSVKTPGQGTGELFF. The CDR3 DNA reads as TGCAGCGTTAAAACTCCGGGACAGGGCACCGGGGAGCTGTTTTTT.

DNA of the CDR3: TGTGCCTGGAGTGTAACAGAGGGCTGGTTCTACGAGCAGTACTTC. The encoded protein is CAWSVTEGWFYEQYF. The genes are TRBV30 and TRBJ2-7; tentatively, D is TRBD2 (5 bases). Germline-derived CDR1 and CDR2 are GTSNPN and SVGIG (reference sequence). CDR3 length equals 15 residues. Trimming took 0 bases from V and 3 from J, leaving 15 bases between them.

This clone has just a few counts. The gene calls are TRBV7-9 and TRBJ2-2; 11 bases fit TRBD2. This CDR3 spans 16 amino acids. Per germline, CDR1 SEHNR and CDR2 FQNEAQ (reference sequence). The ends lost 5 bases at V and 2 bases at J; junction bases unmatched: 4. CDR3 in DNA: TGTGCCAGCAGCCCGGGACTAGCGGAAAACACCGGGGAGCTGTTTTTT. Encoded protein: CASSPGLAENTGELFF.

The chain couples TRBV25-1 to TRBJ1-6; D call uncertain. V dropped 4 bases and J dropped 7 bases, with 17 bases sitting between them. This CDR3 is built from 16 residues. The germline V gene has CDR1 MGHDK and CDR2 SYGVNS. The CDR3 DNA reads TGTGCCAGCAGTGGCCGGATCTCCTCGGGGAATTCACCCCTCCACTTT. Its translation is CASSGRISSGNSPLHF.

V usage is TRBV9 and J usage is TRBJ2-1; TRBD2 is a possible D gene (6 bases). Germline CDR1 and CDR2: SGDLS and YYNGEE. V lost 0 bases to trimming and J lost 12 bases, with 13 bases between them. The CDR3 loop spans 13 amino acids. The CDR3 reads CASSVGGEAWQFF. In DNA, the CDR3 is TGTGCCAGCAGCGTAGGGGGGGAGGCATGGCAGTTCTTC.

DNA of the CDR3: TGCGCCAGCAGCCACCCGGGTTCCTACGAGCAGTACTTC. Amino acid sequence: CASSHPGSYEQYF. The chain carries TRBV5-1 and TRBJ2-7; D not certain. The V and J ends lost 4 bases and 1 base respectively, with 9 bases between them. The germline V gene has CDR1 SGHRS and CDR2 YFSETQ. This CDR3 has 13 residues.

The J gene is TRBJ2-5, the V gene TRBV6-5; TRBD2 aligns across 7 bases. The junction had 9 bases not matched to a gene; V was cut back by 6 bases and J by 5 bases. From germline, CDR1 is MNHEY and CDR2 SVGAGI. The CDR3 totals 14 residues. The chain's CDR3 is CASRGLGGWETQYF. DNA for the CDR3: TGTGCCAGCAGGGGGCTGGGAGGGTGGGAGACCCAGTACTTC.

CDR3 in amino acids: CASSSGAPGELFF. CDR3 coding DNA: TGTGCCAGCAGTTCAGGGGCTCCCGGGGAGCTGTTTTTT. The chain carries TRBV27 and TRBJ2-2, with D possibly matching TRBD1 (6 bases). V was pared by 4 bases and J by 6 bases, with 9 bases between. The CDR3 is 13 residues long. From germline, CDR1 is MNHEY and CDR2 SMNVEV (reference sequence).

This clone was recorded once. The J gene is TRBJ2-6, the V gene TRBV4-1; the D is unclear. Germline CDR1 is MGHRA and CDR2 is YSYEKL. Trimming removed 4 bases at V and 0 bases at J, with 16 bases between. CDR3 length: 18 amino acids. CDR3: CASSPVEAETSGANVLTF. For the CDR3, the DNA is TGCGCCAGCAGCCCTGTAGAGGCCGAAACCTCTGGGGCCAACGTCCTGACTTTC.

The chain couples TRBV7-9 to TRBJ2-7; no clear D gene. Germline V gene data show CDR1 as SEHNR and CDR2 as FQNEAQ (reference sequence). V was clipped by 7 bases and J by 1 base, with 11 bases between them. The CDR3 spans 13 residues. Here the CDR3 DNA reads TGTGCCAGCACTCTCACGCAGTCCTACGAGCAGTACTTC. Residues: CASTLTQSYEQYF.

The V gene is TRBV7-9, the J gene TRBJ1-6; 10 nucleotides agree with TRBD1. The CDR3 has 14 amino acids. Per germline, CDR1 SEHNR and CDR2 FQNEAQ (reference sequence). Trimming at V came to 11 bases and at J to 10 bases, leaving 11 bases not matched to a gene. The CDR3 DNA reads as TGTGCCGACTACTACGGGGACAGGGGATCACCCCTCCACTTT. Translation: CADYYGDRGSPLHF.

The V and J genes are TRBV4-3 and TRBJ2-3; tentatively, D is TRBD1 (5 bases). Per the germline V gene, CDR1 is LGHNA and CDR2 is YSLEER. The CDR3 spans 16 residues. V lost 4 bases to trimming and J lost 0 bases, with 14 bases between them. The CDR3 nucleotides read TGCGCCAGCAGCCCCCAGGGTGGTGCCAGCACAGATACGCAGTATTTT. Its protein product is CASSPQGGASTDTQYF.

The chain links TRBV28 to TRBJ1-2, with D perhaps matching TRBD1 (5 bases). V was trimmed by 3 bases and J by 1 base, leaving 9 bases between them. The CDR3 has 14 residues. Per germline, CDR1 MDHEN and CDR2 SYDVKM. The CDR3 reads CASSFGGVNYGYTF. CDR3 DNA sequence: TGTGCCAGCAGTTTCGGGGGGGTTAACTATGGCTACACCTTC.

V and J are TRBV29-1 and TRBJ2-1; D might be TRBD1 (5 bases). CDR1 is SQVTM and CDR2 is ANQGSEA in the germline V gene. V gave up 6 bases and J gave up 7 bases, with 13 bases separating them. This CDR3 is 12 amino acids long. CDR3 loop: CSVTVLLNEQFF. CDR3 bases: TGCAGCGTGACAGTACTACTGAATGAGCAGTTCTTC.

The rearrangement links TRBV10-3 to TRBJ2-1, with TRBD2 identical over 9 bases. J lost 3 bases, V lost 1 base, and 1 base had no gene match. Germline CDR1 is ENHRY and CDR2 is SYGVKD. The CDR3 sequence is 15 residues long. CDR3 region: CAISEYSGSYNEQFF. CDR3 nucleotide sequence: TGTGCCATCAGTGAGTATAGCGGGAGCTACAATGAGCAGTTCTTC.

This clone was seen just once. The chain carries TRBV6-6 and TRBJ2-2; possible D gene TRBD2, 6 bases. The V gene's germline CDR1 is MNHNY and CDR2 SVGAGI (reference sequence). Deletions cut 2 bases from V and 3 bases from J, with 10 bases between. This CDR3 is 15 amino acids long. The CDR3 nucleotides read TGTGCCAGCAGTTACAGGGCGGGGCACACCGGGGAGCTGTTTTTT. Translation: CASSYRAGHTGELFF.

The V call is TRBV5-6, the J call TRBJ2-3, with 8 bases fitting TRBD1. Germline V gene lookup returns CDR1 SGHDT and CDR2 YYEEEE. This CDR3 spans 14 amino acids. V shed 6 bases and J 4 bases; nucleotides not matched to a gene: 7. DNA for the CDR3: TGTGCCAGCATCCGGACAGGGCTTTCAGATACGCAGTATTTT. This translates into CASIRTGLSDTQYF.

The chain combines TRBV12-5 with TRBJ1-1; D is ambiguous. Trimming shortened V by 1 base and J by 7 bases, and 7 bases separated the two germline ends. CDR1 is LGHNT and CDR2 is FRNRAP in the germline V gene. CDR3 length: 12 amino acids. CDR3 nucleotides: TGTGCTAGTGGTTTGGACGCGAATGAAGCTTTCTTT. Protein product: CASGLDANEAFF.

The CDR3 DNA reads TGCGCCAGCAGCTTTCAGTTGAACGAGCAGTACTTC. It encodes CASSFQLNEQYF. The chain combines TRBV5-1 with TRBJ2-7; no clear D. CDR3 length: 12 amino acids. CDR1 and CDR2 (germline): SGHRS, YFSETQ. With 2 bases removed from V and 5 bases from J, the gap between germline ends came to 8 bases.

This rearrangement joins TRBV10-3 to TRBJ2-6; 7 bases map to TRBD1. The germline V gene has CDR1 ENHRY and CDR2 SYGVKD. J gave up 2 bases and V 8 bases, and 12 bases lay outside the gene matches. CDR3 length: 17 residues. The CDR3 DNA reads as TGTGCCATCGGGGAAGGGACAGTGACTCCTGGGGCCAACGTCCTGACTTTC. Amino acid sequence: CAIGEGTVTPGANVLTF.

The genes are TRBV28 and TRBJ2-1, with TRBD2 identical over 12 bases. The CDR3 is 13 amino acids. Germline CDR1 is MDHEN and CDR2 is SYDVKM. With V trimmed by 3 bases and J by 9 bases, 0 bases remained unmatched. In DNA, the CDR3 is TGTGCCAGCAGTTTGGGACTAGCGGGTGAGCAGTTCTTC. Its translation: CASSLGLAGEQFF.

The CDR3 protein is CASSFTGTGGYEKLFF. CDR3 bases: TGCGCCAGCAGCTTTACCGGGACAGGGGGCTATGAAAAACTGTTTTTT. The gene calls are TRBV5-1 and TRBJ1-4, with 12 bases that match TRBD1. The CDR3 is 16 amino acids. Germline lookup yields CDR1 SGHRS and CDR2 YFSETQ. The V segment lost 2 bases and the J segment 6 bases; nucleotides outside the gene matches: 5.

The rearrangement joins TRBV29-1 to TRBJ2-1, with D perhaps TRBD1 (5 bases). The CDR3 length is 15 residues. V dropped 3 bases and J dropped 6 bases, with 18 bases sitting between them. CDR1 is SQVTM, CDR2 ANQGSEA, per germline. This chain's CDR3 is CSVESRSGNPNEQFF. Written as DNA, the CDR3 is TGCAGCGTTGAGTCCCGATCAGGGAATCCCAATGAGCAGTTCTTC.

The chain has TRBV7-9 and TRBJ2-1, with D possibly being TRBD2 (5 bases). CDR1 is SEHNR, CDR2 FQNEAQ, per germline (reference sequence). The V gene lost 2 bases and the J gene lost 0 bases, with 11 bases spanning the gap. This CDR3 comprises 16 residues. The CDR3 here is CASSLSLASSYNEQFF. CDR3 nucleotide sequence: TGTGCCAGCAGCTTATCTTTAGCGAGCTCCTACAATGAGCAGTTCTTC. Full variable domain (remainder filled in from reference TRBV7-9 and TRBJ2-1): DTGVSQNPRHKITKRGQNVTFRCDPISEHNRLYWYRQTLGQGPEFLTYFQNEAQLEKSRLLSDRFSAERPKGSFSTLEIQRTEQGDSAMYLCASSLSLASSYNEQFFGPGTRLTVL.